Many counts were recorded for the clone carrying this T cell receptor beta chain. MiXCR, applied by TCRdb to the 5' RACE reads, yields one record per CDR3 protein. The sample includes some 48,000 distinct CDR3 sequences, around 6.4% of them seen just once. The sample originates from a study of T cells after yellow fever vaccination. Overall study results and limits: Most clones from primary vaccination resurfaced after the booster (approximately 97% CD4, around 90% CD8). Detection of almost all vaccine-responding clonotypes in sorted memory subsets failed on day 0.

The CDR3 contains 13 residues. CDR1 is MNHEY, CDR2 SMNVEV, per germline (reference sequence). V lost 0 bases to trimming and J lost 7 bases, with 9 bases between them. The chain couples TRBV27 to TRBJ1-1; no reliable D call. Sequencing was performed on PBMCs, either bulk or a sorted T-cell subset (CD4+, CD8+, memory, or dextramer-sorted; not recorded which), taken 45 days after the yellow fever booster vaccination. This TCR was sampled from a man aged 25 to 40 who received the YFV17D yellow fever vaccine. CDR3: CASSLSHRNEAFF. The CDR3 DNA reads TGTGCCAGCAGTTTATCCCACAGAAATGAAGCTTTCTTT.